Listed here are 9 T cell receptor beta chains from one sample, sequenced in a study of T cell changes during pregnancy in multiple sclerosis. TCRdb keeps only in-frame clones here, not all; method: immunoSEQ multiplex PCR. This repertoire shows around 33,000 clones, just over 90% found once; its top ten account for 0.4% to 0.6%. Source: CD4+ T cells from peripheral blood mononuclear cells, taken after pregnancy. These receptors were taken from a female donor with multiple sclerosis, enrolled in a pregnancy study.

The J gene is TRBJ2-3, the V gene TRBV20-1; a weak D match, TRBD1 (5 bases). Germline V gives CDR1 DFQATT, CDR2 SNEGSKA (reference sequence). Trimming took 7 bases from V and 4 from J, leaving 9 bases between them. This CDR3 spans 11 amino acids. This CDR3 is CSVQGADTQYF. The DNA of the CDR3 is TGCAGTGTTCAGGGTGCAGATACGCAGTATTTT.

This chain uses TRBV28 with TRBJ1-2; 7 bases map to TRBD1. V gave up 2 bases and J gave up 5 bases; unmatched junction bases: 5. CDR3 size: 14 residues. The germline gives CDR1 MDHEN, CDR2 SYDVKM. The CDR3 nucleotides are TGTGCCAGCAGTTTACAGGGGGTCGCTTATGGCTACACCTTC. Amino acid sequence: CASSLQGVAYGYTF.

The CDR3: CSASWRYNYGYTF. CDR3 sequence (DNA): TGCAGCGCCTCTTGGCGGTATAACTATGGCTACACCTTC. The chain recombines TRBV29-1 with TRBJ1-2; D not certain. The V gene lost 7 bases and the J gene lost 1 base, with 13 bases spanning the gap. This CDR3 is 13 amino acids long. CDR1 is SQVTM, CDR2 ANQGSEA, per germline.

The count of this clone is one. CDR3 DNA: TGTGCCAGCAGTGCCTTCGGGTCAACATATAATCAGCCCCAGCATTTT. Protein sequence: CASSAFGSTYNQPQHF. This rearrangement joins TRBV6-1 to TRBJ1-5; D gene ambiguous. Germline-derived CDR1 and CDR2 are MNHNS and SASEGT. Trimming removed 4 bases from V and 4 bases from J, with 17 bases in between. This CDR3 region has 16 residues.

V and J are TRBV5-4 and TRBJ2-3, with D possibly matching TRBD1 (5 bases). CDR1 SGHNT and CDR2 YYREEE come from the germline V gene (reference sequence). V was cut by 0 bases and J by 4 bases, with 15 bases left in between. The CDR3 extends over 16 amino acids. This CDR3 reads CASSLASGRAADTQYF. CDR3 DNA sequence: TGTGCCAGCAGCTTGGCCAGTGGCAGGGCCGCAGATACGCAGTATTTT.

This chain uses TRBV6-1 with TRBJ2-7, with D hard to call. V lost 1 base and J lost 1, with 11 bases in between. This CDR3 spans 15 amino acids. Germline CDR1 MNHNS, CDR2 SASEGT. DNA for the CDR3: TGTGCCAGCAGTGAAGTCGCGTTTTCATCCTACGAGCAGTACTTC. The encoded protein is CASSEVAFSSYEQYF.

J is TRBJ1-1 and V is TRBV5-1, with a weak D call TRBD1 (5 bases). There are 16 residues in the CDR3. The germline CDR1 and CDR2 sequences are SGHRS and YFSETQ. Between the trimmed V and J ends, which lost 4 bases and 3 bases, there was a span of 19 bases. The CDR3 bases are TGCGCCAGCAGCCCTGGGGTAGGGGTTCTGGACACTGAAGCTTTCTTT. It is translated as CASSPGVGVLDTEAFF.

The chain is built from TRBV27 and TRBJ2-7; no definite D call. CDR1 MNHEY and CDR2 SMNVEV come from the germline V gene (reference sequence). CDR3 length: 13 residues. V lost 8 bases and J lost 1, with 12 bases in between. CDR3 sequence (DNA): TGTGCCAGCGCAGATGCTCCTTCCTACGAGCAGTACTTC. Translating it yields CASADAPSYEQYF.

The V and J genes are TRBV5-1 and TRBJ1-1, with D possibly being TRBD1 (6 bases). The length of the CDR3 is 16 residues. Germline assignment: CDR1 SGHRS and CDR2 YFSETQ. Trimming took 6 bases from V and 0 from J, leaving 18 bases between them. CDR3 nucleotide sequence: TGCGCCAGCAACCTTGGACAGCAAATCATGAACACTGAAGCTTTCTTT. Its protein is CASNLGQQIMNTEAFF. Full variable domain (outside the CDR3, taken from reference TRBV5-1 and TRBJ1-1): KAGVTQTPRYLIKTRGQQVTLSCSPISGHRSVSWYQQTPGQGLQFLFEYFSETQRNKGNFPGRFSGRQFSNSRSEMNVSTLELGDSALYLCASNLGQQIMNTEAFFGQGTRLTVV.